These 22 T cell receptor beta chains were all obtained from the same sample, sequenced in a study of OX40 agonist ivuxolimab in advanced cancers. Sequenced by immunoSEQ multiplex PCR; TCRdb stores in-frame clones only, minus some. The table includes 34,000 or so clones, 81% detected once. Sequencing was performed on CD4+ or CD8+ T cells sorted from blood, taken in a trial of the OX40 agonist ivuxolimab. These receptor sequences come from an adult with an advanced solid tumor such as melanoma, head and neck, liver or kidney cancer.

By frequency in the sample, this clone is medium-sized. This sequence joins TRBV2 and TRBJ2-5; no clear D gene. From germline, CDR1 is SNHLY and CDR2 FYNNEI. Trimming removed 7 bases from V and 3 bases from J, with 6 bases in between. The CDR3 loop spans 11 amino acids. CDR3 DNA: TGTGCCAGCAATCCGGAAGAGACCCAGTACTTC. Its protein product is CASNPEETQYF.

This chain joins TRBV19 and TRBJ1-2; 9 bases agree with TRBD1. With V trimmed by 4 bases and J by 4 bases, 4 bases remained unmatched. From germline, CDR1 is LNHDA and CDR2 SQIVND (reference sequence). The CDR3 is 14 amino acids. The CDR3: CASSTMDRGYGYTF. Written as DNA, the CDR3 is TGTGCCAGTAGTACGATGGACAGGGGCTATGGCTACACCTTC.

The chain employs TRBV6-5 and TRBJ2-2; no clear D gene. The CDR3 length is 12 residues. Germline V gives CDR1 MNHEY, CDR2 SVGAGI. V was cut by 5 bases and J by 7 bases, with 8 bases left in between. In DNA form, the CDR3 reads TGTGCCAGCAGTAGGGTTGTCGGGGAGCTGTTTTTT. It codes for CASSRVVGELFF.

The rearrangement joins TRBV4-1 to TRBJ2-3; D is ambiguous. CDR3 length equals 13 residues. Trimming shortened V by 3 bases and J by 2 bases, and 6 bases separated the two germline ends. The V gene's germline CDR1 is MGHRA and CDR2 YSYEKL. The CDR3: CASSQILTDTQYF. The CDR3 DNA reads TGCGCCAGCAGCCAGATTCTCACAGATACGCAGTATTTT.

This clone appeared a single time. DNA for the CDR3: TGTGCCAGCAGCGTAGATCCAGGCCCCGGTGGCAGAGATACGCAGTATTTT. Amino acids: CASSVDPGPGGRDTQYF. The rearrangement links TRBV9 to TRBJ2-3; D call uncertain. Trimming took off 0 bases at V and 5 bases at J, with 19 bases between the two ends. Germline V gives CDR1 SGDLS, CDR2 YYNGEE. The CDR3 is 17 residues long.

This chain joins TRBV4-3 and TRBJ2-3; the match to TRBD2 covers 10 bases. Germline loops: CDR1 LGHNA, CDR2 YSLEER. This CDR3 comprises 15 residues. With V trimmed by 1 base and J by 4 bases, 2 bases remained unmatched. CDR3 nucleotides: TGCGCCAGCAGCCAAGTCCTAGCGGGAGCAGATACGCAGTATTTT. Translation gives CASSQVLAGADTQYF.

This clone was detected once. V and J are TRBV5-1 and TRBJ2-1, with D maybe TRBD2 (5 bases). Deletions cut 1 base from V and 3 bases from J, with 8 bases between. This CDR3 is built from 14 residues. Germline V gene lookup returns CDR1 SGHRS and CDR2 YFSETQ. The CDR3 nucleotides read TGCGCCAGCAGCTTGCGGGATGGCTACAATGAGCAGTTCTTC. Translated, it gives CASSLRDGYNEQFF.

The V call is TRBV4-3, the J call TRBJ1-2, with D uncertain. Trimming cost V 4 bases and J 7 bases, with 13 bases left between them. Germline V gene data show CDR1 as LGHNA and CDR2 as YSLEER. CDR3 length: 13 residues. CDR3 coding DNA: TGCGCCAGCAGCCGTGAGTTTATGGTTGGCTACACCTTC. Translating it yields CASSREFMVGYTF.

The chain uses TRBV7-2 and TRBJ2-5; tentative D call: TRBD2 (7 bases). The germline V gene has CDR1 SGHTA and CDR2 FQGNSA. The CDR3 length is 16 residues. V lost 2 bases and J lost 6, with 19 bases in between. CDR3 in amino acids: CASSLRGTGGSQTQYF. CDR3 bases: TGTGCCAGCAGCTTAAGGGGGACGGGCGGGAGCCAGACCCAGTACTTC.

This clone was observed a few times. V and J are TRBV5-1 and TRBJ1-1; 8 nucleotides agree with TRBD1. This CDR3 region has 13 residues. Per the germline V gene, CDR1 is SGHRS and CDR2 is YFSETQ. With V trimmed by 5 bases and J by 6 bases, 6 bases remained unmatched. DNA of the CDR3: TGCGCCAGCAGACAGGGGGAAGGCGCTGAAGCTTTCTTT. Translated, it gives CASRQGEGAEAFF.

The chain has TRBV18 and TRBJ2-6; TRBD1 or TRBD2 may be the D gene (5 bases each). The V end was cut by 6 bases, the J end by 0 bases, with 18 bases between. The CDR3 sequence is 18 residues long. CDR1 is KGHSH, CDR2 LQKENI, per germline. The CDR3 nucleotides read TGTGCCAGCTCGCGTCAGGGACGCCCCTCCTCTGGGGCCAACGTCCTGACTTTC. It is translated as CASSRQGRPSSGANVLTF.

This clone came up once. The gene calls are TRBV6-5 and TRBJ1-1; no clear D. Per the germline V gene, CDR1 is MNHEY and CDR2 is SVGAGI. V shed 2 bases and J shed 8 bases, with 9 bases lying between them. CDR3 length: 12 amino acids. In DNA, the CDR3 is TGTGCCAGCAGTTACCCCGGCGAGGAAGCTTTCTTT. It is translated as CASSYPGEEAFF.

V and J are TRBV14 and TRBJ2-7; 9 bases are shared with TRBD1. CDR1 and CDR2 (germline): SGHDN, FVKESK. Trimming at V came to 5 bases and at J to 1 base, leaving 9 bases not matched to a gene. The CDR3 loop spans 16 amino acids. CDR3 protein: CASSLFGTGYSYEQYF. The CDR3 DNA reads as TGTGCCAGCAGCTTGTTCGGGACAGGGTATTCCTACGAGCAGTACTTC.

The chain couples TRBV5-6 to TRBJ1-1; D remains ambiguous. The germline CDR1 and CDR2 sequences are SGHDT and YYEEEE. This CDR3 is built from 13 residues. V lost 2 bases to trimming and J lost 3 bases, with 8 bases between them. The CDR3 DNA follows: TGTGCCAGCAGCTTTAAGGGCTACACTGAAGCTTTCTTT. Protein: CASSFKGYTEAFF.

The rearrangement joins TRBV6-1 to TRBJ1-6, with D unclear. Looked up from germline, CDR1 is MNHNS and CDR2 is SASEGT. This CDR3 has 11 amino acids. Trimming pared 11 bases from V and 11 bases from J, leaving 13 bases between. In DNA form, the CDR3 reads TGTGCCGCCCGGACTATAACACCCCTCCACTTT. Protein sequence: CAARTITPLHF.

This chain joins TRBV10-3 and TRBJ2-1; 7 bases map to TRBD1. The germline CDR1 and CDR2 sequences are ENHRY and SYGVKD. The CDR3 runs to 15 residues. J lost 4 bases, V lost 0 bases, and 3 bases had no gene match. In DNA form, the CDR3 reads TGTGCCATCAGTGAGTCGGGACAGACATACAATGAGCAGTTCTTC. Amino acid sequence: CAISESGQTYNEQFF.

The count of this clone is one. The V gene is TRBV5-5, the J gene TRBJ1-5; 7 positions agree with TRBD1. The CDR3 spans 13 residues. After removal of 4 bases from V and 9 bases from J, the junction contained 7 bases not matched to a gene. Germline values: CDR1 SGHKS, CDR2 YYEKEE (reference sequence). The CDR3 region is CASSRDRDGPQHF. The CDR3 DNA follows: TGTGCCAGCAGCCGAGACAGGGATGGGCCCCAGCATTTT.

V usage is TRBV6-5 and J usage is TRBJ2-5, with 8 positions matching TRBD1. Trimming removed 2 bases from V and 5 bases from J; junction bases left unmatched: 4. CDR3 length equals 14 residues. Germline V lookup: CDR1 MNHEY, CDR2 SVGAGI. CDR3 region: CASSYRTGSETQYF. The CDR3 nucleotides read TGTGCCAGCAGTTACCGGACAGGGAGCGAGACCCAGTACTTC.

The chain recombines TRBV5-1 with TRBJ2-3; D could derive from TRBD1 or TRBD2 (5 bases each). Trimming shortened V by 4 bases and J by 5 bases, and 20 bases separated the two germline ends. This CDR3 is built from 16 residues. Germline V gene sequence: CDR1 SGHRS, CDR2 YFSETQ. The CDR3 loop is CASSVEPKIGGDTQYF. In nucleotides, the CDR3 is TGCGCCAGCAGCGTTGAGCCCAAAATTGGGGGAGATACGCAGTATTTT.

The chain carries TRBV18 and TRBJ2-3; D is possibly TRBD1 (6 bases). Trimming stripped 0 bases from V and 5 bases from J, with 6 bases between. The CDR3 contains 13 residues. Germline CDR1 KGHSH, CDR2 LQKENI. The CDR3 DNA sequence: TGTGCCAGCTCACCACCGGACAGAGATACGCAGTATTTT. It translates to CASSPPDRDTQYF.

CDR3 residues: CAISDRAKADTDTQYF. In nucleotides, the CDR3 is TGTGCCATCAGTGATAGGGCTAAAGCCGACACAGATACGCAGTATTTT. The chain recombines TRBV10-3 with TRBJ2-3; D not certain. The CDR3 is 16 amino acids. Germline CDR1 ENHRY, CDR2 SYGVKD. V was shortened by 3 bases and J by 2 bases, with 15 bases between the two germline ends.

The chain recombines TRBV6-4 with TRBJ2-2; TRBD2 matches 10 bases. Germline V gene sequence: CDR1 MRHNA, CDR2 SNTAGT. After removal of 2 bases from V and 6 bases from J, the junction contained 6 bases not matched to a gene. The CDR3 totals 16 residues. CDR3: CASSDGGLASAGELFF. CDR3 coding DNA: TGTGCCAGCAGTGACGGGGGACTAGCGAGCGCCGGGGAGCTGTTTTTT.